The 18 T cell receptor beta chains given below trace back to one sample, sequenced in a study of T cell changes during pregnancy in multiple sclerosis. Clones were read by immunoSEQ multiplex PCR, and TCRdb kept only the in-frame ones, dropping some. The sample records tens of thousands of clones, just over 90% being singletons. The starting material was CD4+ T cells from peripheral blood mononuclear cells, obtained in the second trimester of pregnancy. All receptors come from a female donor with multiple sclerosis, enrolled in a pregnancy study.

V usage is TRBV30 and J usage is TRBJ2-4, with TRBD2 matching over 15 bases. The trim removed 2 bases at V and 13 bases at J, leaving 12 bases unmatched. The germline V gene encodes CDR1 GTSNPN and CDR2 SVGIG (reference sequence). CDR3 length: 16 residues. DNA for the CDR3: TGTGCCTGGAGTAACCCCGGGACTAGCGGGAGGAAAGGACAGTACTTC. Residues: CAWSNPGTSGRKGQYF.

The chain is built from TRBV7-3 and TRBJ2-3; D perhaps matches TRBD2 (5 bases). CDR3 length: 14 amino acids. Trimming removed 2 bases from V and 3 bases from J, with 9 bases in between. The germline gives CDR1 SGHTA, CDR2 FQGTGA. The CDR3 protein is CASSLYGRTDTQYF. CDR3 in DNA: TGTGCCAGCAGCTTATATGGGAGAACAGATACGCAGTATTTT.

The V gene is TRBV6-1, the J gene TRBJ2-3; D is unclear. Germline V CDR1 and CDR2: MNHNS, SASEGT. The CDR3 is 15 residues long. V was trimmed by 1 base and J by 4 bases, leaving 12 bases between them. The CDR3 DNA reads TGTGCCAGCAGTGAAGTGTGGCAGATGGCAGATACGCAGTATTTT. This gives the protein CASSEVWQMADTQYF.

The chain is built from TRBV6-1 and TRBJ2-1, with 11 nucleotides matching TRBD1. Looked up from germline, CDR1 is MNHNS and CDR2 is SASEGT. The J segment lost 7 bases and the V segment lost 4 bases, leaving 6 bases of the junction unmatched. The CDR3 consists of 15 residues. The CDR3 sequence is CASSVRTGGWNEQFF. CDR3 DNA sequence: TGTGCCAGCAGTGTAAGGACAGGGGGCTGGAATGAGCAGTTCTTC.

The V and J genes are TRBV19 and TRBJ2-1, with D possibly being TRBD2 (6 bases). Germline CDR1 LNHDA, CDR2 SQIVND (reference sequence). Trimming took 6 bases from V and 1 from J, leaving 16 bases between them. CDR3 length: 16 residues. The CDR3 spells CASSYRRDRSYNEQFF. As DNA, the CDR3 is TGTGCCAGTAGCTACAGGCGGGACCGATCCTACAATGAGCAGTTCTTC. Full variable domain (remainder filled in from reference TRBV19 and TRBJ2-1): DGGITQSPKYLFRKEGQNVTLSCEQNLNHDAMYWYRQDPGQGLRLIYYSQIVNDFQKGDIAEGYSVSREKKESFPLTVTSAQKNPTAFYLCASSYRRDRSYNEQFFGPGTRLTVL.

This clone is a singleton in its sample. The genes are TRBV7-9 and TRBJ1-1; D might be TRBD1 (6 bases). This CDR3 comprises 15 residues. V lost 4 bases, J lost 1 base, and 13 bases lay in between. Germline values: CDR1 SEHNR, CDR2 FQNEAQ (reference sequence). The CDR3 sequence: CASSSQGSKNTEAFF. The DNA for the CDR3 is TGTGCCAGCAGCTCACAGGGTAGTAAGAACACTGAAGCTTTCTTT. The whole variable domain, remainder taken from reference TRBV7-9 and TRBJ1-1, is DTGVSQNPRHKITKRGQNVTFRCDPISEHNRLYWYRQTLGQGPEFLTYFQNEAQLEKSRLLSDRFSAERPKGSFSTLEIQRTEQGDSAMYLCASSSQGSKNTEAFFGQGTRLTVV.

The CDR3 nucleotides read TGTGCCAGCTCACCACCGCAGGGACAGCTCACAGATACGCAGTATTTT. The encoded protein is CASSPPQGQLTDTQYF. The chain uses TRBV18 and TRBJ2-3, with TRBD1 identical over 7 bases. With 0 bases clipped from V and 2 bases from J, the junction kept 5 bases outside the gene matches. From germline, CDR1 is KGHSH and CDR2 LQKENI. This CDR3 has 16 amino acids.

The chain employs TRBV18 and TRBJ1-2; perhaps TRBD1 as D (5 bases). V gave up 3 bases and J gave up 4 bases, with 15 bases separating them. CDR3 length: 15 residues. The V gene's germline CDR1 is KGHSH and CDR2 LQKENI. The CDR3 protein is CASSPAPGSGYGYTF. CDR3 DNA: TGTGCCAGCTCACCTGCCCCAGGGTCAGGCTATGGCTACACCTTC.

In its sample, this clone was seen once. The genes are TRBV28 and TRBJ1-2, with TRBD1 identical over 8 bases. The germline V gene encodes CDR1 MDHEN and CDR2 SYDVKM. V lost 6 bases, J lost 3 bases, and 9 bases stayed unmatched. The CDR3 consists of 15 residues. CDR3 amino acids: CASRDEDRVYYGYTF. The CDR3 coding sequence is TGTGCCAGCAGGGACGAGGACAGGGTGTACTATGGCTACACCTTC.

The chain joins TRBV7-6 to TRBJ2-3; weak D call: TRBD1 (6 bases). CDR3 length: 15 residues. CDR1 SGHVS and CDR2 FNYEAQ come from the germline V gene. Trimming cost V 4 bases and J 2 bases, with 13 bases left between them. The CDR3: CASSSRTDATDTQYF. CDR3 sequence (DNA): TGTGCCAGCAGCTCGAGGACAGACGCCACAGATACGCAGTATTTT. The variable domain in full, completed from reference TRBV7-6 and TRBJ2-3, reads GAGVSQSPRYKVTKRGQDVALRCDPISGHVSLYWYRQALGQGPEFLTYFNYEAQQDKSGLPNDRFSAERPEGSISTLTIQRTEQRDSAMYRCASSSRTDATDTQYFGPGTRLTVL.

The rearrangement links TRBV9 to TRBJ1-1, with D hard to call. The V gene's germline CDR1 is SGDLS and CDR2 YYNGEE. V shed 2 bases and J shed 4 bases, with 12 bases lying between them. The CDR3 is 14 amino acids. The CDR3 bases are TGTGCCAGCAGCGTCGCTCGGGAGGCCACTGAAGCTTTCTTT. As protein: CASSVAREATEAFF.

The rearrangement uses TRBV6-1 and TRBJ1-2, with TRBD1 as a possible D gene (6 bases). CDR3 length: 16 residues. Trimming cost V 3 bases and J 3 bases, with 17 bases left between them. Germline-derived CDR1 and CDR2 are MNHNS and SASEGT. CDR3 coding DNA: TGTGCCAGCAGTGAGACGACGGGAGGGGGTGACTATGGCTACACCTTC. This encodes CASSETTGGGDYGYTF.

This rearrangement joins TRBV11-2 to TRBJ2-2; D remains ambiguous. CDR3 length: 13 amino acids. V lost 0 bases, J lost 7 bases, and 6 bases lay in between. CDR1 SGHAT and CDR2 FQNNGV come from the germline V gene. The CDR3 DNA reads as TGTGCCAGCAGCTTAGATCCCATCGGGGAGCTGTTTTTT. It codes for CASSLDPIGELFF.

The chain carries TRBV28 and TRBJ1-2; D may be TRBD1 (6 bases). V lost 5 bases, J lost 4 bases, and 14 bases lay in between. Germline V CDR1 and CDR2: MDHEN, SYDVKM. CDR3 size: 14 residues. CDR3 in amino acids: CASSTPGDTYGYTF. CDR3 nucleotide sequence: TGTGCCAGCAGTACCCCAGGGGACACCTATGGCTACACCTTC.

This chain links TRBV10-3 with TRBJ2-3; the D is unclear. CDR1 and CDR2 (germline): ENHRY, SYGVKD. The CDR3 has 11 residues. Trimming left V 3 bases short and J 7 bases short, with 5 bases between. The CDR3 reads CAISDSYTQYF. For the CDR3, the DNA is TGTGCCATCAGTGACAGTTATACGCAGTATTTT.

The J gene is TRBJ2-1, the V gene TRBV5-4, with TRBD1 matching over 8 bases. This CDR3 is 15 amino acids long. Looked up from germline, CDR1 is SGHNT and CDR2 is YYREEE (reference sequence). V gave up 2 bases and J gave up 5 bases; unmatched junction bases: 6. CDR3 sequence: CASSFPTGENNEQFF. The CDR3 coding sequence is TGTGCCAGCAGCTTCCCGACAGGGGAAAACAATGAGCAGTTCTTC.

CDR3 in DNA: TGTGCCAGCAGCTTAGCGGGAGGGCCAGTTGATACGCAGTATTTT. Its protein product is CASSLAGGPVDTQYF. The rearrangement joins TRBV7-7 to TRBJ2-3; 7 positions match TRBD2. Germline V gene data show CDR1 as SSHAT and CDR2 as FNYEAQ (reference sequence). This CDR3 spans 15 amino acids. V lost 0 bases and J lost 6; bases outside the gene matches: 6.

This rearrangement joins TRBV7-2 to TRBJ1-2; TRBD1 matches at 8 bases. Germline V gene data show CDR1 as SGHTA and CDR2 as FQGNSA. The CDR3 is made up of 13 amino acids. Trimming cost V 4 bases and J 8 bases; bases outside gene matches: 6. Here the CDR3 DNA reads TGTGCCAGCAGCTCGACAGGGGTGTACGGCTACACCTTC. Protein product: CASSSTGVYGYTF.